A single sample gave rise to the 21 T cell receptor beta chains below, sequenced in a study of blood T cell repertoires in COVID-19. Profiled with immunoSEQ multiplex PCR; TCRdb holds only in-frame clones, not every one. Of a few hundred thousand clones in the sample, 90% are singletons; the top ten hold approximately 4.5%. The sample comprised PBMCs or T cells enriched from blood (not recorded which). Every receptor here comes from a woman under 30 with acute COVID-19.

CDR3: CASSFASSYNSPLHF. The CDR3 bases are TGTGCCAGCAGTTTTGCGAGCTCCTATAATTCACCCCTCCACTTT. V is TRBV28 and J is TRBJ1-6; no reliable D call. The V gene's germline CDR1 is MDHEN and CDR2 SYDVKM. Trimming pared 3 bases from V and 0 bases from J, leaving 6 bases between. The CDR3 contains 15 residues.

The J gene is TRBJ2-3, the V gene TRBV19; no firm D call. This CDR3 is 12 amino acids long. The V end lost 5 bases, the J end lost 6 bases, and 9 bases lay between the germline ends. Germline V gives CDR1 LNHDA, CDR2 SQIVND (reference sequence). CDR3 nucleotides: TGTGCCAGTAGTCCCCCATTTGATACGCAGTATTTT. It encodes CASSPPFDTQYF.

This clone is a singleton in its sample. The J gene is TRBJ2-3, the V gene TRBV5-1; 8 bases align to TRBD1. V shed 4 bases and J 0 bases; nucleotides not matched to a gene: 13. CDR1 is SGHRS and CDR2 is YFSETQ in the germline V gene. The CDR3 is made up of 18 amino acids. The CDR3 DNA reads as TGCGCCAGCAGCCCCGGGACAGGACAGCCCACTAGCACAGATACGCAGTATTTT. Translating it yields CASSPGTGQPTSTDTQYF.

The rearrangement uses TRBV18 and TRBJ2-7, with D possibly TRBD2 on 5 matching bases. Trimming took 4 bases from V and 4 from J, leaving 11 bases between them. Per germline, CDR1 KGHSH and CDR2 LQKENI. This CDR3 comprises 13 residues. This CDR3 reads CASSHSSGYEQYF. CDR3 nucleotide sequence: TGTGCCAGCTCACACTCGTCGGGGTACGAGCAGTACTTC.

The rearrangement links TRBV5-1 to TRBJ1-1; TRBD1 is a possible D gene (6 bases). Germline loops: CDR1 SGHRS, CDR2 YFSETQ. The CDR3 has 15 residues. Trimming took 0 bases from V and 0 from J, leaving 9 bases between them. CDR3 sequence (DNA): TGCGCCAGCAGCTTGGACAGGGCGTTGAACACTGAAGCTTTCTTT. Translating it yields CASSLDRALNTEAFF.

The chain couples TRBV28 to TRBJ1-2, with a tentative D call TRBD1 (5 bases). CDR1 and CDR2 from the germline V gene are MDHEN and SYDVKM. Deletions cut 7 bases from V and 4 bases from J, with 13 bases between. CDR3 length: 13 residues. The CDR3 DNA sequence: TGTGCCAGCATTGGGGGGGGACCCTATGGCTACACCTTC. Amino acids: CASIGGGPYGYTF.

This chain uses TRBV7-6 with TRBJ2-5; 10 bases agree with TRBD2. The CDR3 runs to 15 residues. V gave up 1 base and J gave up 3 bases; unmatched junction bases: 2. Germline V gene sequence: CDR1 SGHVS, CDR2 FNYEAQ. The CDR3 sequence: CASSLGTSGKETQYF. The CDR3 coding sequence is TGTGCCAGCAGCTTAGGGACTAGCGGAAAAGAGACCCAGTACTTC.

CDR3 loop: CASSLAGGQGSYEQYF. The CDR3 nucleotides are TGTGCCAGCAGCTTAGCGGGGGGACAGGGGTCCTACGAGCAGTACTTC. V gene TRBV7-6 combines with J gene TRBJ2-7; 10 bases are a match to TRBD1. The CDR3 is 16 amino acids. The V gene end was trimmed by 0 bases and the J gene end by 1 base; junction bases not matched to a gene: 3. In germline, CDR1 is SGHVS, CDR2 FNYEAQ.

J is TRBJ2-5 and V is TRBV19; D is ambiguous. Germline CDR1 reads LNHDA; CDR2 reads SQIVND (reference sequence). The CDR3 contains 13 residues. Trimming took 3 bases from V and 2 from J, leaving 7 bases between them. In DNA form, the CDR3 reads TGTGCCAGTAGTATCAACGGGCAAGAGACCCAGTACTTC. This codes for CASSINGQETQYF.

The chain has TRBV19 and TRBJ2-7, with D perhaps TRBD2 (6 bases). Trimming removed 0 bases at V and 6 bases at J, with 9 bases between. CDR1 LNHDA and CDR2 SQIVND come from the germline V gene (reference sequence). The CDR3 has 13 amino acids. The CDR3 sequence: CASSIEEGTEQYF. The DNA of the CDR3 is TGTGCCAGTAGTATAGAGGAGGGAACCGAGCAGTACTTC.

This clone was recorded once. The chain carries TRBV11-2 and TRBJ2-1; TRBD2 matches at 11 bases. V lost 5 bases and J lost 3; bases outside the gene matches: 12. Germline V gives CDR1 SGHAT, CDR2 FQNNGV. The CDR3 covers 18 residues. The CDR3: CASSTLAGEVRGYNEQFF. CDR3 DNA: TGTGCCAGCAGCACACTAGCGGGAGAGGTAAGGGGCTACAATGAGCAGTTCTTC. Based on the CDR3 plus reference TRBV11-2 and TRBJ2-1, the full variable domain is EAGVAQSPRYKIIEKRQSVAFWCNPISGHATLYWYQQILGQGPKLLIQFQNNGVVDDSQLPKDRFSAERLKGVDSTLKIQPAKLEDSAVYLCASSTLAGEVRGYNEQFFGPGTRLTVL.

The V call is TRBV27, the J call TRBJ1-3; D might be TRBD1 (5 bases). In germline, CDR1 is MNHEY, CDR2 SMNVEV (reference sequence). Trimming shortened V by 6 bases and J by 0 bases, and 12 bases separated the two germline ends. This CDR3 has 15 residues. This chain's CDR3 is CASRPVGGSGNTIYF. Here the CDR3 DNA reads TGTGCCAGCAGGCCTGTGGGGGGCTCTGGAAACACCATATATTTT.

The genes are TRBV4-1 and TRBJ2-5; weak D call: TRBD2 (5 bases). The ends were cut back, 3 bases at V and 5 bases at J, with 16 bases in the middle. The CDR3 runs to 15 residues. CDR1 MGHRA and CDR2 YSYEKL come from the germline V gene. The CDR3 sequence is CASSHPGLSQETQYF. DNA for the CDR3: TGCGCCAGCAGCCACCCCGGACTCTCCCAGGAGACCCAGTACTTC.

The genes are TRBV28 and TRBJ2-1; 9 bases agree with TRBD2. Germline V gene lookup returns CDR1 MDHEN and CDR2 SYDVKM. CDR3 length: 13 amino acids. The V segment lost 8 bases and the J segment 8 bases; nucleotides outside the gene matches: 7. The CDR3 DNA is TGTGCCAGCGGGACTAGCCATTCGGATGAGCAGTTCTTC. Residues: CASGTSHSDEQFF. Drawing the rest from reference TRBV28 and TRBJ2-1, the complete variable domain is DVKVTQSSRYLVKRTGEKVFLECVQDMDHENMFWYRQDPGLGLRLIYFSYDVKMKEKGDIPEGYSVSREKKERFSLILESASTNQTSMYLCASGTSHSDEQFFGPGTRLTVL.

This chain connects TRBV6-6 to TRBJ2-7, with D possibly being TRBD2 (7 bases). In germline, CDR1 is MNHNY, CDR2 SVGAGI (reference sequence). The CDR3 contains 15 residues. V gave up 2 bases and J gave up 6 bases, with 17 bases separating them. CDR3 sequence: CASSYGRGAEGEQYF. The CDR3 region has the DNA TGTGCCAGCAGTTACGGACGGGGGGCAGAGGGCGAGCAGTACTTC.

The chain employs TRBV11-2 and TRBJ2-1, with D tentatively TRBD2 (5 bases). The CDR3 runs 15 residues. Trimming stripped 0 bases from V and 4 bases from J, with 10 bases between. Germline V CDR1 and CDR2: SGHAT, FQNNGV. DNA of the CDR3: TGTGCCAGCAGCTTAGACGGGATTGGATACAATGAGCAGTTCTTC. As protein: CASSLDGIGYNEQFF.

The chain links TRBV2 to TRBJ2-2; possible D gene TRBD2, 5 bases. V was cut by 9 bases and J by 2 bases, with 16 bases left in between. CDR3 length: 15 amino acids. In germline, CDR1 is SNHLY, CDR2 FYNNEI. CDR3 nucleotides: TGTGCCAGTACTCACAGAGGGCCCAACACCGGGGAGCTGTTTTTT. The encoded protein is CASTHRGPNTGELFF.

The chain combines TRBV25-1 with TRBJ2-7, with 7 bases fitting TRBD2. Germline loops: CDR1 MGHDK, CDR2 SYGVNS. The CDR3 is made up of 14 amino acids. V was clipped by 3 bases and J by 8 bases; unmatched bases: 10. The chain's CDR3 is CASSDRPERGQQYF. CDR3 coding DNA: TGTGCCAGCAGTGATAGACCCGAGCGGGGCCAGCAGTACTTC.

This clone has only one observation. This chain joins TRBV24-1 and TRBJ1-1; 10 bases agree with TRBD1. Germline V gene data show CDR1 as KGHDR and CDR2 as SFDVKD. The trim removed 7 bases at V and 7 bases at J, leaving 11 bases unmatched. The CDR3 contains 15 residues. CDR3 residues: CATSGETGTGVEAFF. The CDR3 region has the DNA TGTGCCACCAGCGGGGAAACCGGGACAGGGGTTGAAGCTTTCTTT.

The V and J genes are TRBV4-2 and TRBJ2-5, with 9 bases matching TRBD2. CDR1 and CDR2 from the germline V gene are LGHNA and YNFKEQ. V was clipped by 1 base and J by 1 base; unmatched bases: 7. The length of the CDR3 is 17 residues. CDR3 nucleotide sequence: TGTGCCAGCAGCCAAGTCGGGCTAGCGGGGCCCCAAGAGACCCAGTACTTC. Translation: CASSQVGLAGPQETQYF.

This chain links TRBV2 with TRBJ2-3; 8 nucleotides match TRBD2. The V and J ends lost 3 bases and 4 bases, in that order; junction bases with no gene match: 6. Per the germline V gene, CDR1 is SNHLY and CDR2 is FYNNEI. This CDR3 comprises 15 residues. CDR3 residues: CASSDYELAADTQYF. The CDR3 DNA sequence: TGTGCCAGCAGTGATTATGAACTAGCGGCAGATACGCAGTATTTT.